Shown below are 17 T cell receptor beta chains from a single sample sequenced in a study of blood T cell repertoires in COVID-19. Repertoires were generated with immunoSEQ multiplex PCR, while TCRdb's copy carries only in-frame clones and drops some. The table records just over 95,000 clones, about nine tenths of them present only once. The sample consisted of peripheral blood. The receptors shown here come from a man aged 45-60 years with acute or convalescent COVID-19.

The chain carries TRBV6-5 and TRBJ1-1; 8 bases are a match to TRBD1. The CDR3 covers 15 residues. CDR1 and CDR2 (germline): MNHEY, SVGAGI. V was pared by 7 bases and J by 4 bases, with 11 bases of the junction left unmatched. CDR3 in amino acids: CASIPSTGASTEAFF. The CDR3 nucleotides read TGTGCCAGCATCCCTTCGACAGGGGCGAGCACTGAAGCTTTCTTT.

This chain uses TRBV14 with TRBJ1-2, with 8 positions matching TRBD1. CDR1 is SGHDN and CDR2 is FVKESK in the germline V gene. V was pared by 2 bases and J by 0 bases, with 2 bases of the junction left unmatched. The CDR3 extends over 15 amino acids. CDR3 sequence reads: CASSQTGGTNYGYTF. CDR3 DNA sequence: TGTGCCAGCAGCCAAACAGGGGGTACTAACTATGGCTACACCTTC.

The chain joins TRBV11-3 to TRBJ2-1; 9 bases line up with TRBD2. Germline V lookup: CDR1 SGHNT, CDR2 YENEEA. J gave up 4 bases and V 3 bases, and 10 bases lay outside the gene matches. The CDR3 has 17 amino acids. The CDR3 coding sequence is TGTGCCAGCAGCTTGGGGCGAGGTAGCGGGGGTTACAATGAGCAGTTCTTC. Amino acid sequence: CASSLGRGSGGYNEQFF.

J is TRBJ2-5 and V is TRBV11-3, with 10 bases matching TRBD1. The germline V gene has CDR1 SGHNT and CDR2 YENEEA. This CDR3 spans 17 amino acids. The ends lost 1 base at V and 1 base at J; junction bases unmatched: 6. The DNA of the CDR3 is TGTGCCAGCAGCTTAGGCAACGGACAGGGGGGCCAAGAGACCCAGTACTTC. Amino acids: CASSLGNGQGGQETQYF.

The chain has TRBV7-2 and TRBJ2-5; TRBD2 is a possible D gene (6 bases). V was pared by 3 bases and J by 1 base, with 9 bases between. CDR3 size: 14 residues. Germline CDR1 reads SGHTA; CDR2 reads FQGNSA. The chain's CDR3 is CASSLRGLQETQYF. CDR3 DNA: TGTGCCAGCAGCTTGAGGGGACTCCAAGAGACCCAGTACTTC.

V usage is TRBV20-1 and J usage is TRBJ2-7; 8 bases align to TRBD1. Germline-derived CDR1 and CDR2 are DFQATT and SNEGSKA (reference sequence). The CDR3 runs 11 residues. J gave up 3 bases and V 5 bases, and 0 bases lay outside the gene matches. The CDR3 loop is CSAGTGYEQYF. The CDR3, as DNA: TGCAGTGCTGGGACAGGCTACGAGCAGTACTTC.

The chain has TRBV6-5 and TRBJ1-5; no definite D call. Germline loops: CDR1 MNHEY, CDR2 SVGAGI. Trimming took 6 bases from V and 0 from J, leaving 12 bases between them. The CDR3 is 15 amino acids. CDR3 amino acids: CASRTEKYSNQPQHF. For the CDR3, the DNA is TGTGCCAGCAGAACCGAGAAATATAGCAATCAGCCCCAGCATTTT.

A single count supports this clone. The V gene is TRBV6-5, the J gene TRBJ1-6; D is unresolved. The CDR3 has 15 amino acids. Germline V gene sequence: CDR1 MNHEY, CDR2 SVGAGI. Trimming stripped 2 bases from V and 4 bases from J, with 9 bases between. In nucleotides, the CDR3 is TGTGCCAGCAGTTACGACGGCGGTTATAATTCACCCCTCCACTTT. Its translation is CASSYDGGYNSPLHF.

The J gene is TRBJ1-2, the V gene TRBV19, with TRBD1 matching over 8 bases. Germline CDR1 and CDR2: LNHDA and SQIVND (reference sequence). This CDR3 has 14 amino acids. Unmatched junction bases numbered 7, after V lost 3 bases and J lost 7 bases. DNA for the CDR3: TGTGCCAGTAGTATCCCAGGGGGCGAAGGTGGCTACACCTTC. Translated: CASSIPGGEGGYTF.

The chain employs TRBV2 and TRBJ2-7; TRBD1 is a possible D gene (5 bases). Trimming pared 6 bases from V and 6 bases from J, leaving 9 bases between. Germline CDR1 is SNHLY and CDR2 is FYNNEI. This CDR3 comprises 11 residues. For the CDR3, the DNA is TGTGCCAGCAGGCAGGGCCTCGAGCAGTACTTC. Protein: CASRQGLEQYF.

V is TRBV18 and J is TRBJ2-7; no clear D gene. Trimming removed 3 bases at V and 8 bases at J, with 14 bases between. The CDR3 spans 13 residues. CDR1 KGHSH and CDR2 LQKENI come from the germline V gene. CDR3 protein: CASSPEPRVQQYF. The CDR3 bases are TGTGCCAGCTCACCTGAACCTAGAGTGCAGCAGTACTTC.

The V and J genes are TRBV11-2 and TRBJ1-5, with D possibly being TRBD1 (5 bases). CDR1 SGHAT and CDR2 FQNNGV come from the germline V gene. Trimming removed 0 bases from V and 7 bases from J, with 16 bases in between. CDR3 size: 16 residues. CDR3: CASSLDLGVDGQPQHF. CDR3 sequence (DNA): TGTGCCAGCAGCTTAGATCTAGGGGTTGACGGCCAGCCCCAGCATTTT.

This chain connects TRBV2 to TRBJ1-1; TRBD1 aligns across 9 bases. Per germline, CDR1 SNHLY and CDR2 FYNNEI. The junction had 6 bases not matched to a gene; V was cut back by 5 bases and J by 5 bases. The CDR3 contains 14 residues. This CDR3 reads CASSSTGGGTEAFF. The CDR3 DNA follows: TGTGCCAGCAGTTCGACAGGGGGGGGAACTGAAGCTTTCTTT.

This rearrangement joins TRBV27 to TRBJ2-5, with 8 bases aligning to TRBD1. This CDR3 is built from 13 residues. V lost 5 bases to trimming and J lost 5 bases; unmatched junction nucleotides: 4. Germline V gene lookup returns CDR1 MNHEY and CDR2 SMNVEV (reference sequence). The CDR3 DNA follows: TGTGCCAGCAGTATAACAGGGGGGGAGACCCAGTACTTC. As protein: CASSITGGETQYF.

The V gene is TRBV6-5, the J gene TRBJ1-5, with D maybe TRBD1 (6 bases). Germline V gene sequence: CDR1 MNHEY, CDR2 SVGAGI. The CDR3 runs to 14 residues. V dropped 0 bases and J dropped 7 bases, with 10 bases sitting between them. CDR3 sequence reads: CASSYSGAEQPQHF. CDR3 nucleotides: TGTGCCAGCAGTTACTCGGGGGCCGAACAGCCCCAGCATTTT.

The rearrangement links TRBV6-6 to TRBJ1-2; 7 positions match TRBD1. This CDR3 spans 16 amino acids. Germline CDR1 MNHNY, CDR2 SVGAGI (reference sequence). V shed 0 bases, J shed 8 bases, and the junction held 12 bases outside the gene matches. The CDR3 DNA is TGTGCCAGCAGTTACTCGGGTATAGACAGGGAGTTCGGCTACACCTTC. This translates into CASSYSGIDREFGYTF.

CDR3 in DNA: TGTGCCATCAGTGAGACAGGGGATCGCTATGGCTACACCTTC. It codes for CAISETGDRYGYTF. The chain recombines TRBV10-3 with TRBJ1-2; TRBD1 matches at 7 bases. J gave up 4 bases and V 2 bases, and 4 bases lay outside the gene matches. Per germline, CDR1 ENHRY and CDR2 SYGVKD. This CDR3 is 14 amino acids long.